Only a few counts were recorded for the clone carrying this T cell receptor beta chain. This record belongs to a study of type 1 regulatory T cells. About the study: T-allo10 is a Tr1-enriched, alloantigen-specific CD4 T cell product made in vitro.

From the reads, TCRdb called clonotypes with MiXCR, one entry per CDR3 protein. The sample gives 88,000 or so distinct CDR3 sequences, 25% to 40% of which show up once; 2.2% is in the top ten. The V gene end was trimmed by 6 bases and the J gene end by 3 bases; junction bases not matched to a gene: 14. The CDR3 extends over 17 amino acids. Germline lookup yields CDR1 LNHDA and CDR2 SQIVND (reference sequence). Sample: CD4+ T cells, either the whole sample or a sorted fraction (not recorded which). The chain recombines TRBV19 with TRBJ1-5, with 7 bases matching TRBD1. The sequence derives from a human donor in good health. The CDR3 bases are TGTGCCAGTAGCTACCTACAGGGGAAGTTTGTCAATCAGCCCCAGCATTTT. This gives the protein CASSYLQGKFVNQPQHF.